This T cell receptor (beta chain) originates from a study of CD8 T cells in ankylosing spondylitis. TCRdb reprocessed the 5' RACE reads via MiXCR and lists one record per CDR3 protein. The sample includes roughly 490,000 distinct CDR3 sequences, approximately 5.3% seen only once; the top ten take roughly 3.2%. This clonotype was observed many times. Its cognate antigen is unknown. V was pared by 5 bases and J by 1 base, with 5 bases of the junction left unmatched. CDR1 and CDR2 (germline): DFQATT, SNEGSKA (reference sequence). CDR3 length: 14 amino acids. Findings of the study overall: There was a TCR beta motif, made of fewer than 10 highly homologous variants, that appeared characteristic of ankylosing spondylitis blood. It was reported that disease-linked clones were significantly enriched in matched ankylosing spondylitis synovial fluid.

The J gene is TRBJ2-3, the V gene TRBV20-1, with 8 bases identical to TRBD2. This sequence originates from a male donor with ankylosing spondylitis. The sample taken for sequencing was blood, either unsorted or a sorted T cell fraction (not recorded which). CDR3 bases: TGCAGTGCTCCCCGACTAGCGCGCACAGATACGCAGTATTTT. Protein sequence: CSAPRLARTDTQYF.